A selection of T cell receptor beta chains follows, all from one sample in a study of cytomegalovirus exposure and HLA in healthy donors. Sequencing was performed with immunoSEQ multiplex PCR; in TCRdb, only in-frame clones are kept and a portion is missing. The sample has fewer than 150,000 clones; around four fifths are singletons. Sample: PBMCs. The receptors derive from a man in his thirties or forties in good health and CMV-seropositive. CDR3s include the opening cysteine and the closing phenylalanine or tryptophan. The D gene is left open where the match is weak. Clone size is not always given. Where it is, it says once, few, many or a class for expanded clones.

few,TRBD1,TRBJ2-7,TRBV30,CAWNKGQGVGEQYF,TGTGCCTGGAACAAAGGACAGGGGGTGGGCGAGCAGTACTTC
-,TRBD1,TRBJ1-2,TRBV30,CAWSGDSASYGYTF,TGTGCCTGGAGTGGGGACAGCGCGAGCTATGGCTACACCTTC
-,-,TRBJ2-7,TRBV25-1,CASRGGSYEQYF,TGTGCCAGCAGGGGGGGATCCTACGAGCAGTACTTC
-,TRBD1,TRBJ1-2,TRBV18,CASTRDREETGYTF,TGTGCCAGCACCCGGGACAGGGAAGAGACTGGCTACACCTTC
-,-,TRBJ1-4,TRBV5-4,CASSPRGDEEKLFF,TGTGCCAGCAGCCCCCGGGGAGACGAAGAAAAACTGTTTTTT
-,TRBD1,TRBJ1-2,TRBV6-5,CASSYQTGMKLGYTF,TGTGCCAGCAGTTACCAGACAGGGATGAAGCTTGGCTACACCTTC
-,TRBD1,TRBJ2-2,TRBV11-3,CASSPRDRGTGELFF,TGTGCCAGCAGCCCTCGGGACAGGGGCACCGGGGAGCTGTTTTTT
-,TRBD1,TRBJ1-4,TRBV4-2,CASRRGTGDEKLFF,TGTGCCAGCAGAAGAGGGACAGGGGATGAAAAACTGTTTTTT
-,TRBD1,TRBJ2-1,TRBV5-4,CASSLADRGLYNEQFF,TGTGCCAGCAGCTTGGCGGACAGGGGTCTCTACAATGAGCAGTTCTTC
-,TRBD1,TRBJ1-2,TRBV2,CASIRDSSYGYTF,TGTGCCAGCATTCGGGACAGCTCTTATGGCTACACCTTC